This T cell receptor (beta chain) was captured in a study of blood T cell repertoires in COVID-19. The repertoire was sequenced with immunoSEQ multiplex PCR; TCRdb's copy has only in-frame clones and lacks some. The sample contains 200,000 to 250,000 clones, 86% of which appear only once. Germline V gene data show CDR1 as MDHEN and CDR2 as SYDVKM. The J segment lost 6 bases and the V segment lost 7 bases, leaving 15 bases of the junction unmatched. The CDR3 runs 16 residues. This receptor was identified in a woman aged 60-70 years who had recovered from COVID-19. V usage is TRBV28 and J usage is TRBJ1-2, with TRBD1 identical over 9 bases. Sequencing input: peripheral blood. The CDR3 loop is CASISFGTGTGHGYTF. CDR3 bases: TGTGCCAGCATCTCTTTTGGGACCGGGACAGGGCATGGCTACACCTTC.